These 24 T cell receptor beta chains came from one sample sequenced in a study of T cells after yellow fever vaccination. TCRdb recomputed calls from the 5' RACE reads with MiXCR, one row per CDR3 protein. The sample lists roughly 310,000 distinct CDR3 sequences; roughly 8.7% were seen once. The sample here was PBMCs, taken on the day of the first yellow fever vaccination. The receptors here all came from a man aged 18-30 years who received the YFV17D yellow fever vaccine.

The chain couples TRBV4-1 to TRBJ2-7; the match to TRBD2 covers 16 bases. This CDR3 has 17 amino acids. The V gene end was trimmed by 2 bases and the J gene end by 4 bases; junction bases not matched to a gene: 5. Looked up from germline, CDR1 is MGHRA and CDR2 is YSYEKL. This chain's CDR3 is CASSQNTGLAGGYEQYV. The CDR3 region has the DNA TGCGCCAGCAGCCAAAATACGGGACTAGCGGGGGGGTACGAGCAGTACGTC.

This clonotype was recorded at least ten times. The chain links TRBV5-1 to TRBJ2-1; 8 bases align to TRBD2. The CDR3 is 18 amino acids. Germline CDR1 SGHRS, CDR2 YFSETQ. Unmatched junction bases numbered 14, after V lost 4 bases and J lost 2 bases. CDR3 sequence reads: CASSGISLAGSPYNEQFF. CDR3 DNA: TGCGCCAGCAGCGGAATATCCCTAGCGGGCTCCCCCTACAATGAGCAGTTCTTC.

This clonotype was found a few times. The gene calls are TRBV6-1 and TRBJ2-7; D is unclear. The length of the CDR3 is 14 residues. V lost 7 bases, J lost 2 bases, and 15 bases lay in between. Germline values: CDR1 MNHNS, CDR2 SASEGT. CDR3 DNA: TGTGCCAGCACCCCACGTGCGTTTACCTACGAGCAGTACTTC. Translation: CASTPRAFTYEQYF.

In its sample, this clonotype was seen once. The CDR3 bases are TGTGCCAGCAGCGTAGGGACCCGCACAGATACGCAGTATTTT. As protein: CASSVGTRTDTQYF. This sequence joins TRBV7-3 and TRBJ2-3; tentatively, D is TRBD1 or TRBD2 (5 bases each). The V and J ends lost 5 bases and 1 base respectively, with 10 bases between them. Germline V CDR1 and CDR2: SGHTA, FQGTGA. This CDR3 contains 14 residues.

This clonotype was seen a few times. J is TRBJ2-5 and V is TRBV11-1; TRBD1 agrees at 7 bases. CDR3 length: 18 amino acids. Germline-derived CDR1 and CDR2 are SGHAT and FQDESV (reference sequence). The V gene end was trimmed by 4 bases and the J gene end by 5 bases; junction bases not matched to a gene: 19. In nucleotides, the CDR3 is TGTGCCAGCAGCTGCGATACAGCGACAGGGATGGGTTGCGAGACCCAGTACTTC. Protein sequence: CASSCDTATGMGCETQYF.

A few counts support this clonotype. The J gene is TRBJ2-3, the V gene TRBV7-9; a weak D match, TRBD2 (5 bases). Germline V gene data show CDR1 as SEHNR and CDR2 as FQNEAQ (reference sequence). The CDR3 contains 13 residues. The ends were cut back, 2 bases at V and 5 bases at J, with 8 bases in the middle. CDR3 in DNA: TGTGCCAGCAGCTTAAAGGGAGAAGATACGCAGTATTTT. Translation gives CASSLKGEDTQYF.

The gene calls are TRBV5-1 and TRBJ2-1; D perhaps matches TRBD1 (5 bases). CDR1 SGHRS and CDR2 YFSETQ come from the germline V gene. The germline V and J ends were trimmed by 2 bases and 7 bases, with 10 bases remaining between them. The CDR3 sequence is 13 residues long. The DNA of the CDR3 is TGCGCCAGCAGCTTCGCAGGGATTAATGAGCAGTTCTTC. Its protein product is CASSFAGINEQFF.

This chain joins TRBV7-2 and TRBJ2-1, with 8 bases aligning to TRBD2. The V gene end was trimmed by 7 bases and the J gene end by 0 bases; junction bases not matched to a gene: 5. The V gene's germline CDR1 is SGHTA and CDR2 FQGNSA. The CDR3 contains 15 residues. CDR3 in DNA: TGTGCCAGCATCGAAACTAGCGGCTCCTACAATGAGCAGTTCTTC. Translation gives CASIETSGSYNEQFF.

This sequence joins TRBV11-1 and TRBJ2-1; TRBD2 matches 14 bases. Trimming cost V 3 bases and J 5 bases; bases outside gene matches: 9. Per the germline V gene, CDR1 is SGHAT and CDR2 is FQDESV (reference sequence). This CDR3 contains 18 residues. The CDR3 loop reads CASSFQSRLAGGDNEQFF. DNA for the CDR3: TGTGCCAGCAGCTTCCAAAGCCGACTAGCGGGGGGGGACAATGAGCAGTTCTTC. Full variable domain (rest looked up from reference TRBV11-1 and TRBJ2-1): EAEVAQSPRYKITEKSQAVAFWCDPISGHATLYWYRQILGQGPELLVQFQDESVVDDSQLPKDRFSAERLKGVDSTLKIQPAELGDSAMYLCASSFQSRLAGGDNEQFFGPGTRLTVL.

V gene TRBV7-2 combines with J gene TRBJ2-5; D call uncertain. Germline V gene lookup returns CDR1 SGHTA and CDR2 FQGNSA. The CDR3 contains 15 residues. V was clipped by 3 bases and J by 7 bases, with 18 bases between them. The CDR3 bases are TGTGCCAGCAGCTTTTCGTCCGCACACATTGGGACCCAGTACTTC. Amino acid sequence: CASSFSSAHIGTQYF.

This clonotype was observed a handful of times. Here the CDR3 DNA reads TGTGCCAGCAGCCCCCACCCGGAGGTCTACGAGCAGTACTTC. Its protein product is CASSPHPEVYEQYF. The chain has TRBV7-6 and TRBJ2-7; D might be TRBD2 (5 bases). V was clipped by 5 bases and J by 3 bases, with 14 bases between them. The CDR3 has 14 residues. CDR1 SGHVS and CDR2 FNYEAQ come from the germline V gene. The full variable domain, rest sourced from reference TRBV7-6 and TRBJ2-7, is GAGVSQSPRYKVTKRGQDVALRCDPISGHVSLYWYRQALGQGPEFLTYFNYEAQQDKSGLPNDRFSAERPEGSISTLTIQRTEQRDSAMYRCASSPHPEVYEQYFGPGTRLTVT.

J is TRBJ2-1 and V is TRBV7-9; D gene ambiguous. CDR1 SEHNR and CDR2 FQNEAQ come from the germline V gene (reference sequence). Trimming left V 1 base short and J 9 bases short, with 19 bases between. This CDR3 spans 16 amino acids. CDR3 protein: CASSLVPSPHKVEQFF. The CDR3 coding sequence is TGTGCCAGCAGCTTAGTTCCCAGCCCCCATAAGGTTGAGCAGTTCTTC.

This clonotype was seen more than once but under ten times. The CDR3 region has the DNA TGCGCCAGCAGCCCGGGACTAGCGGGGGGGCCGAACACCGGGGAGCTGTTTTTT. Translation gives CASSPGLAGGPNTGELFF. This sequence joins TRBV4-1 and TRBJ2-2; 16 bases are a match to TRBD2. Trimming took 4 bases from V and 0 from J; bases not matched to a gene: 2. The CDR3 spans 18 residues. Looked up from germline, CDR1 is MGHRA and CDR2 is YSYEKL.

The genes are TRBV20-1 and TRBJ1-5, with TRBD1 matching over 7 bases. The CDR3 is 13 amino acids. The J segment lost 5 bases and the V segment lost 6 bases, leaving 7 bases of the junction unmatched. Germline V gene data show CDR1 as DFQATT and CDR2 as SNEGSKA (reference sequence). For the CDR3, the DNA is TGCAGTGCAGCGGGCGACAGGGATCAGCCCCAGCATTTT. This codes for CSAAGDRDQPQHF.

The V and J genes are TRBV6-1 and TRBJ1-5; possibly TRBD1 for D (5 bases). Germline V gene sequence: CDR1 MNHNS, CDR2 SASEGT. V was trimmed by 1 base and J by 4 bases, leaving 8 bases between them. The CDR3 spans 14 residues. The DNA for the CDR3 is TGTGCCAGCAGTGAAGTGCAGGGTAATCAGCCCCAGCATTTT. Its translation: CASSEVQGNQPQHF.

The CDR3 DNA sequence: TGTGCCAGCAGCTTAGTGTCCTTAACCATATATTTT. It encodes CASSLVSLTIYF. The chain uses TRBV13 and TRBJ1-3; D uncertain. The germline V gene encodes CDR1 PRHDT and CDR2 FYEKMQ (reference sequence). Trimming left V 1 base short and J 10 bases short, with 8 bases between. The CDR3 runs to 12 residues.

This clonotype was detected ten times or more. CDR3 bases: TGTGCCAGCAGCCAAGGGCCGACGAACACCGGGGAGCTGTTTTTT. It encodes CASSQGPTNTGELFF. The chain employs TRBV7-9 and TRBJ2-2; the D is unclear. Germline V gives CDR1 SEHNR, CDR2 FQNEAQ (reference sequence). V shed 5 bases and J shed 0 bases, with 10 bases lying between them. The CDR3 is made up of 15 amino acids.

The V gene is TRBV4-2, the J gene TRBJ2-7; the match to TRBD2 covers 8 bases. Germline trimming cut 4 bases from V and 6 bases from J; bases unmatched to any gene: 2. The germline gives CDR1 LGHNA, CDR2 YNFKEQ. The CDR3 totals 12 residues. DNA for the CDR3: TGTGCCAGCAGCCTTAGCGGGGCCGAGCAGTACTTC. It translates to CASSLSGAEQYF.

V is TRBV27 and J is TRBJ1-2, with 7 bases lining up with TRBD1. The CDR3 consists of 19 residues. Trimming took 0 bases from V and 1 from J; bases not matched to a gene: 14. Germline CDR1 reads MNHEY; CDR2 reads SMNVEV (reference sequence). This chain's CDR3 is CASSLSGGSTRKLNYGYTF. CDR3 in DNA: TGTGCCAGCAGTTTATCAGGGGGCTCAACTAGAAAGCTTAACTATGGCTACACCTTC.

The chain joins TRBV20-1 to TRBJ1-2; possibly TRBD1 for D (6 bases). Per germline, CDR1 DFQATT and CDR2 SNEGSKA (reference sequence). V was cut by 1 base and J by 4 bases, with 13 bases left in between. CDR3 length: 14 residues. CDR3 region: CSARVGRGGYGYTF. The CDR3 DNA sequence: TGCAGTGCTAGAGTGGGCAGGGGCGGCTATGGCTACACCTTC.

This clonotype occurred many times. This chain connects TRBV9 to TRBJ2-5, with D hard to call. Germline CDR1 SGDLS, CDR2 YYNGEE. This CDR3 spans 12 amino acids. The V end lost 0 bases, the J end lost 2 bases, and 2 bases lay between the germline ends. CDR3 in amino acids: CASSVGQETQYF. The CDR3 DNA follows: TGTGCCAGCAGCGTAGGGCAAGAGACCCAGTACTTC.

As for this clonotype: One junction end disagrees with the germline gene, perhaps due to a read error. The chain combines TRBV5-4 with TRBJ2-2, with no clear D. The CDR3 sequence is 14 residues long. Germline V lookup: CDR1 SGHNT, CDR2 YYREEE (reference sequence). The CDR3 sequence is CAISLGLFTGELFF. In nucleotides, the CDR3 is TGTGCCATCAGCCTTGGGCTCTTCACCGGGGAGCTGTTTTTT.

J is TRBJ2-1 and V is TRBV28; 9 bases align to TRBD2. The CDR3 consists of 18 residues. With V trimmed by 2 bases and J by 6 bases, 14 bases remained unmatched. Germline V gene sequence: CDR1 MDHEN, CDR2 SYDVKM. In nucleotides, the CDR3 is TGTGCCAGCAGTTTACCGTGGAGGGAGCGGGGGGCGCTCAATGAGCAGTTCTTC. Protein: CASSLPWRERGALNEQFF.

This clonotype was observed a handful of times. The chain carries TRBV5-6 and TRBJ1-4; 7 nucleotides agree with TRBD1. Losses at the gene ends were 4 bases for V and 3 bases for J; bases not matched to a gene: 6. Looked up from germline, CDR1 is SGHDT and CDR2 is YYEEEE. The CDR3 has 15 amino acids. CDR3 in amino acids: CASSGTGVANEKLFF. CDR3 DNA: TGTGCCAGCAGCGGCACAGGGGTTGCTAATGAAAAACTGTTTTTT.